The 29 T cell receptor beta chains below all came from one sample that was sequenced in a study of neurological immune-mediated disorders. Each CDR3 protein gets one entry after TCRdb re-called the 5' RACE reads with MiXCR. The sample has approximately 51,000 distinct CDR3 sequences, approximately 3.3% seen once. Sequencing was performed on PBMCs. These TCRs come from a middle-aged man with multiple sclerosis.

This clonotype appeared many times. This chain uses TRBV7-9 with TRBJ2-2; 8 bases align to TRBD2. Germline V gene lookup returns CDR1 SEHNR and CDR2 FQNEAQ (reference sequence). V lost 5 bases and J lost 1; bases outside the gene matches: 6. This CDR3 has 16 amino acids. CDR3 sequence (DNA): TGTGCCAGCAGCCCTCGAAGCGGGGGGAACACCGGGGAGCTGTTTTTT. This encodes CASSPRSGGNTGELFF.

Ten or more counts support this clonotype. V and J are TRBV30 and TRBJ2-7; 8 positions match TRBD1. Germline assignment: CDR1 GTSNPN and CDR2 SVGIG (reference sequence). J lost 3 bases, V lost 0 bases, and 7 bases had no gene match. The CDR3 is 15 residues long. Here the CDR3 DNA reads TGTGCCTGGAGTGTGAAAGGGACAGGATACTACGAGCAGTACTTC. Translating it yields CAWSVKGTGYYEQYF.

This clonotype was counted ten times or more. This chain uses TRBV7-9 with TRBJ2-3; no clear D gene. The germline V and J ends were trimmed by 0 bases and 6 bases, with 10 bases remaining between them. CDR1 is SEHNR, CDR2 FQNEAQ, per germline (reference sequence). This CDR3 comprises 14 residues. The CDR3 coding sequence is TGTGCCAGCAGCTTAGCGCTTGACTTGGATACGCAGTATTTT. Protein product: CASSLALDLDTQYF.

The genes are TRBV6-5 and TRBJ2-3, with D hard to call. Germline V gene sequence: CDR1 MNHEY, CDR2 SVGAGI. The CDR3 length is 15 residues. Trimming took 2 bases from V and 0 from J, leaving 9 bases between them. CDR3 nucleotide sequence: TGTGCCAGCAGTTACGGCGTGGCTAGCACAGATACGCAGTATTTT. Protein: CASSYGVASTDTQYF.

This clonotype was observed many times. The rearrangement joins TRBV6-1 to TRBJ2-3, with D possibly matching TRBD1 (6 bases). CDR1 is MNHNS and CDR2 is SASEGT in the germline V gene. CDR3 length: 14 amino acids. V lost 0 bases and J 5 bases, leaving 9 bases between the germline ends. This CDR3 reads CASSEAGARDTQYF. In DNA, the CDR3 is TGTGCCAGCAGTGAAGCGGGGGCGAGAGATACGCAGTATTTT.

This clonotype was counted at least ten times. This chain links TRBV3-1 with TRBJ2-6; D is perhaps TRBD2 (6 bases). Germline lookup yields CDR1 LGHDT and CDR2 YNNKEL (reference sequence). The CDR3 runs 18 residues. The V and J ends lost 1 base and 4 bases respectively, with 17 bases between them. In DNA, the CDR3 is TGTGCCAGCAGCCAAGGGGGCGGGGCGGACACCGGGGCCAACGTCCTGACTTTC. Amino acid sequence: CASSQGGGADTGANVLTF.

This clonotype was detected many times. The chain employs TRBV27 and TRBJ2-6, with D hard to call. Trimming removed 4 bases at V and 3 bases at J, with 10 bases between. The V gene's germline CDR1 is MNHEY and CDR2 SMNVEV (reference sequence). This CDR3 region has 15 residues. The CDR3 region has the DNA TGTGCCAGCAGTTGGAATGGGGTTGGGGCCAACGTCCTGACTTTC. Amino acid sequence: CASSWNGVGANVLTF.

V usage is TRBV6-5 and J usage is TRBJ1-2, with D possibly being TRBD1 (5 bases). V was shortened by 0 bases and J by 8 bases, with 13 bases between the two germline ends. This CDR3 contains 14 residues. CDR1 and CDR2 from the germline V gene are MNHEY and SVGAGI. The CDR3 nucleotides read TGTGCCAGCAGTTACTCTCGCCAGGGTAGAGGCTACACCTTC. This translates into CASSYSRQGRGYTF.

The sample holds many counts of this clonotype. The V gene is TRBV3-1, the J gene TRBJ1-5; the match to TRBD1 covers 9 bases. This CDR3 region has 15 residues. CDR1 is LGHDT and CDR2 is YNNKEL in the germline V gene (reference sequence). After removal of 5 bases from V and 3 bases from J, the junction contained 5 bases not matched to a gene. The CDR3 DNA reads TGTGCCAGCAGCTGGGGACAGGGCTTCAATCAGCCCCAGCATTTT. It encodes CASSWGQGFNQPQHF. Using reference TRBV3-1 and TRBJ1-5 for the parts outside the CDR3, the full variable domain is DTAVSQTPKYLVTQMGNDKSIKCEQNLGHDTMYWYKQDSKKFLKIMFSYNNKELIINETVPNRFSPKSPDKAHLNLHINSLELGDSAVYFCASSWGQGFNQPQHFGDGTRLSIL.

This clonotype has ten or more counts. Here the CDR3 reads CASSVSGGRGTGELFF. As DNA, the CDR3 is TGTGCCAGCAGCGTATCGGGGGGCCGTGGCACCGGGGAGCTGTTTTTT. This chain connects TRBV9 to TRBJ2-2, with D perhaps TRBD2 (7 bases). The length of the CDR3 is 16 residues. Germline assignment: CDR1 SGDLS and CDR2 YYNGEE. Between the trimmed V and J ends, which lost 1 base and 4 bases, there was a span of 14 bases.

This clonotype was counted ten times or more. In DNA, the CDR3 is TGCAGTGCTAGGGAGAACAGGGGCGTGGGCAATGAGCAGTTCTTC. It is translated as CSARENRGVGNEQFF. The rearrangement joins TRBV20-1 to TRBJ2-1; the match to TRBD1 covers 7 bases. Germline CDR1 DFQATT, CDR2 SNEGSKA (reference sequence). This CDR3 is 15 amino acids long. The V and J ends lost 3 bases and 6 bases, in that order; junction bases with no gene match: 11.

This clonotype was found many times. The chain couples TRBV12-3 or TRBV12-4 to TRBJ2-7, with a tentative D call TRBD2 (7 bases). CDR3 length: 15 amino acids. The V end was cut by 3 bases, the J end by 0 bases, with 12 bases between. Here the CDR3 reads CASSFGGATSYEQYF. The CDR3 region has the DNA TGTGCCAGCAGTTTTGGGGGGGCCACCTCCTACGAGCAGTACTTC.

The table lists this clonotype with many counts. The chain carries TRBV5-6 and TRBJ1-5; D uncertain. Per germline, CDR1 SGHDT and CDR2 YYEEEE. The V gene lost 4 bases and the J gene lost 1 base, with 9 bases spanning the gap. The CDR3 runs to 14 residues. Here the CDR3 DNA reads TGTGCCAGCAGCAGGGCCGTAAGCAATCAGCCCCAGCATTTT. It yields the protein CASSRAVSNQPQHF.

This clonotype occurred many times. The J gene is TRBJ2-1, the V gene TRBV20-1, with TRBD2 identical over 10 bases. V lost 6 bases, J lost 2 bases, and 16 bases stayed unmatched. This CDR3 contains 18 residues. Germline-derived CDR1 and CDR2 are DFQATT and SNEGSKA (reference sequence). Written as DNA, the CDR3 is TGCAGTGCCCTAATACTAGCGGGGTTACAGGGGACCTACAATGAGCAGTTCTTC. It specifies CSALILAGLQGTYNEQFF.

This clonotype was picked up many times. V gene TRBV5-1 combines with J gene TRBJ2-1; tentative D call: TRBD2 (7 bases). CDR1 and CDR2 (germline): SGHRS, YFSETQ. V lost 0 bases and J 10 bases, leaving 20 bases between the germline ends. This CDR3 has 16 residues. This chain's CDR3 is CASSLGSGGLVKEQFF. The CDR3 nucleotides read TGCGCCAGCAGCTTGGGATCGGGGGGCCTCGTAAAAGAGCAGTTCTTC.

This clonotype was detected ten times or more. The chain joins TRBV6-1 to TRBJ2-2; 8 positions agree with TRBD1. CDR1 is MNHNS and CDR2 is SASEGT in the germline V gene. Germline trimming cut 10 bases from V and 4 bases from J; bases unmatched to any gene: 5. The CDR3 has 13 amino acids. CDR3 DNA: TGTGCCACCAGACAGGGGCGCACCGGGGAGCTGTTTTTT. Its translation: CATRQGRTGELFF.

This clonotype occurred many times. The chain joins TRBV3-1 to TRBJ2-7; the D gene is possibly TRBD1 (6 bases). Looked up from germline, CDR1 is LGHDT and CDR2 is YNNKEL (reference sequence). V was trimmed by 1 base and J by 3 bases, leaving 7 bases between them. The CDR3 length is 13 residues. The DNA of the CDR3 is TGTGCCAGCAGCCAAGGGACAGTCTACGAGCAGTACTTC. It yields the protein CASSQGTVYEQYF.

The table lists this clonotype with many counts. This chain uses TRBV29-1 with TRBJ2-3; possibly TRBD2 for D (6 bases). Between the trimmed V and J ends, which lost 7 bases and 2 bases, there was a span of 13 bases. The CDR3 sequence is 13 residues long. The germline V gene has CDR1 SQVTM and CDR2 ANQGSEA. CDR3 residues: CSAPGLPTDTQYF. CDR3 DNA sequence: TGCAGCGCTCCGGGACTCCCCACAGATACGCAGTATTTT.

There are many counts of this clonotype. The rearrangement joins TRBV11-2 to TRBJ2-7; 9 positions agree with TRBD2. With V trimmed by 2 bases and J by 6 bases, 5 bases remained unmatched. From germline, CDR1 is SGHAT and CDR2 FQNNGV. The CDR3 has 14 residues. CDR3 protein: CASSLRGGAGEQYF. The CDR3 nucleotides are TGTGCCAGCAGCTTACGCGGGGGGGCAGGCGAGCAGTACTTC.

This clonotype appeared many times. The chain employs TRBV24-1 and TRBJ2-2, with a weak D call TRBD2 (6 bases). Germline V gives CDR1 KGHDR, CDR2 SFDVKD. Deletions cut 3 bases from V and 1 base from J, with 11 bases between. This CDR3 is 16 amino acids long. The CDR3 DNA reads as TGTGCCACCAGTGATCCGGGACTCCTGAACACCGGGGAGCTGTTTTTT. Protein sequence: CATSDPGLLNTGELFF.

This clonotype was counted at least ten times. The chain joins TRBV9 to TRBJ2-1, with 8 bases matching TRBD1. CDR1 SGDLS and CDR2 YYNGEE come from the germline V gene. There are 16 residues in the CDR3. The V segment lost 4 bases and the J segment 8 bases; nucleotides outside the gene matches: 14. The CDR3 reads CASSPTGTGKSDEQFF. Here the CDR3 DNA reads TGTGCCAGCAGCCCCACCGGGACAGGAAAATCGGATGAGCAGTTCTTC.

This clonotype showed up many times. The chain recombines TRBV20-1 with TRBJ2-7, with D possibly called TRBD1 or TRBD2 (5 bases each). Germline V lookup: CDR1 DFQATT, CDR2 SNEGSKA (reference sequence). The CDR3 contains 13 residues. The V gene lost 2 bases and the J gene lost 6 bases, with 14 bases spanning the gap. CDR3 sequence (DNA): TGCAGTGCTAGAAGGGGAGTAGCGCCCGAGCAGTACTTC. Translating it yields CSARRGVAPEQYF.

This clonotype was seen many times. The junction departs from germline at one end; a sequencing error may be responsible. This chain uses TRBV27 with TRBJ1-6, with 7 bases lining up with TRBD1. CDR1 and CDR2 (germline): MNHEY, SMNVEV (reference sequence). CDR3 length: 14 residues. For the CDR3, the DNA is TGTGCCAGCAGTTTGGGACAGCGGAATTCACCCCTCAACTTT. Its translation: CASSLGQRNSPLNF.

This clonotype was recorded at least ten times. The chain recombines TRBV15 with TRBJ1-3; no clear D gene. V was cut by 0 bases and J by 3 bases, with 3 bases left in between. CDR3 length: 13 amino acids. The germline CDR1 and CDR2 sequences are LNHNV and YYDKDF (reference sequence). The CDR3 region is CATSRDVGNTIYF. For the CDR3, the DNA is TGTGCCACCAGCAGAGACGTTGGAAACACCATATATTTT.

This clonotype showed up many times. The V call is TRBV28, the J call TRBJ2-7; a possible D gene is TRBD2 (6 bases). CDR1 and CDR2 (germline): MDHEN, SYDVKM. CDR3 size: 14 residues. V was trimmed by 6 bases and J by 0 bases, leaving 12 bases between them. The CDR3 region is CASSRTGDSYEQYF. CDR3 nucleotides: TGTGCCAGCAGCCGAACGGGGGACTCCTACGAGCAGTACTTC.

At least ten counts were recorded for this clonotype. The chain links TRBV5-1 to TRBJ2-2; no definite D call. Germline CDR1 reads SGHRS; CDR2 reads YFSETQ. This CDR3 comprises 14 residues. The V and J ends lost 3 bases and 5 bases respectively, with 11 bases between them. CDR3: CASSYGPQTGELFF. CDR3 DNA sequence: TGCGCCAGCAGCTACGGACCTCAGACCGGGGAGCTGTTTTTT.

This clonotype appeared many times. The V and J genes are TRBV7-6 and TRBJ2-5, with TRBD2 identical over 8 bases. The CDR3 covers 16 residues. Germline assignment: CDR1 SGHVS and CDR2 FNYEAQ. Losses at the gene ends were 1 base for V and 4 bases for J; bases not matched to a gene: 8. In DNA, the CDR3 is TGTGCCAGCAGCTTAGGTGGCGGGGGGTTCCCAGAGACCCAGTACTTC. Protein product: CASSLGGGGFPETQYF.

This clonotype was seen at least ten times. The V and J genes are TRBV7-2 and TRBJ1-5, with D possibly being TRBD1 (5 bases). Trimming left V 5 bases short and J 4 bases short, with 15 bases between. CDR1 is SGHTA, CDR2 FQGNSA, per germline. The CDR3 length is 15 residues. The CDR3 DNA reads TGTGCCAGCAGCCCCAGAGACAGCTGGAATCAGCCCCAGCATTTT. Its translation is CASSPRDSWNQPQHF.

This clonotype was observed at least ten times. The rearrangement links TRBV20-1 to TRBJ2-3; a weak D match, TRBD1 (6 bases). The CDR3 is 17 amino acids. In germline, CDR1 is DFQATT, CDR2 SNEGSKA (reference sequence). V was shortened by 0 bases and J by 0 bases, with 16 bases between the two germline ends. CDR3 sequence reads: CSARDSRDKVSTDTQYF. The CDR3 nucleotides are TGCAGTGCTAGAGATAGCAGGGACAAGGTTAGCACAGATACGCAGTATTTT.